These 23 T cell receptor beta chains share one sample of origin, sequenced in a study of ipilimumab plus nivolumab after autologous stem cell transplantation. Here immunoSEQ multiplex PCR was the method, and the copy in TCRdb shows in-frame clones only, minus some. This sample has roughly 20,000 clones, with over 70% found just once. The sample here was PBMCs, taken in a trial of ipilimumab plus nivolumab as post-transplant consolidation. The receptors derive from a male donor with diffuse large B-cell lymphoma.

CDR3 nucleotide sequence: TGTGCCAGCAGCACCGGACCGGGACAGGGAAACTATGGCTACACCTTC. Encoded protein: CASSTGPGQGNYGYTF. V gene TRBV5-4 combines with J gene TRBJ1-2; TRBD1 aligns across 9 bases. Germline V gives CDR1 SGHNT, CDR2 YYREEE (reference sequence). J was trimmed by 2 bases and V by 4 bases; bases with no gene match: 9. The CDR3 spans 16 residues.

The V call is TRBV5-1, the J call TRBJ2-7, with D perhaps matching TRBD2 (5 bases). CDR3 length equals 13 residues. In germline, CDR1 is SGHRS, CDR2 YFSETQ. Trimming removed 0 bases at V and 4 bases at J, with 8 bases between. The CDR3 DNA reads TGCGCCAGCAGCTTGGGACGGGAATACGAGCAGTACTTC. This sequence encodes CASSLGREYEQYF.

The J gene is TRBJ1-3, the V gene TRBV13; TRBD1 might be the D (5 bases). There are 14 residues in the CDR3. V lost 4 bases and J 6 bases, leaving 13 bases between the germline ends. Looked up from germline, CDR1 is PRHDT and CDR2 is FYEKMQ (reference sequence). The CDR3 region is CASSYDRGENTIYF. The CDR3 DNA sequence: TGTGCCAGCAGCTACGACCGGGGGGAAAACACCATATATTTT.

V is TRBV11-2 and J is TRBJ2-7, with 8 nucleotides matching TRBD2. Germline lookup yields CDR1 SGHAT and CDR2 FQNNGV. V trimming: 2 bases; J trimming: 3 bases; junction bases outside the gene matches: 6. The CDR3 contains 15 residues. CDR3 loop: CASSLRGGIGYEQYF. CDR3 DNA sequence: TGTGCCAGCAGCTTACGGGGGGGGATTGGCTACGAGCAGTACTTC.

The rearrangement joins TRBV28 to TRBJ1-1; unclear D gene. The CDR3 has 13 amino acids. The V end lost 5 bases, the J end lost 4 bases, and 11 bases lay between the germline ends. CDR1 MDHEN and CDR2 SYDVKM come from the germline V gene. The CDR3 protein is CASSPAWGTEAFF. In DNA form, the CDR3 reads TGTGCCAGCAGTCCTGCGTGGGGCACTGAAGCTTTCTTT.

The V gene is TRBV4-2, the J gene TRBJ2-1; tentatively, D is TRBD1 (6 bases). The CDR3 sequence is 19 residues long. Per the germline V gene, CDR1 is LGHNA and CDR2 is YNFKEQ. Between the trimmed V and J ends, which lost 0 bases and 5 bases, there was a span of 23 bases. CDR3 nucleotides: TGTGCCAGCAGCCAAGATATGGGGGCCAGGAGCGGACCTGACAATGAGCAGTTCTTC. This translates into CASSQDMGARSGPDNEQFF.

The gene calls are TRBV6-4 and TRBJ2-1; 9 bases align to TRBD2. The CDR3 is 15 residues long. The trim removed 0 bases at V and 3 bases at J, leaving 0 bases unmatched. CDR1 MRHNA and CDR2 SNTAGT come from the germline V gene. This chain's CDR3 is CASSDSRGGYNEQFF. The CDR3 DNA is TGTGCCAGCAGTGACTCGCGGGGGGGCTACAATGAGCAGTTCTTC.

CDR3 loop: CASSQQGTFSPLHF. The CDR3 bases are TGTGCCAGCAGTCAGCAGGGGACTTTTTCACCCCTCCACTTT. J is TRBJ1-6 and V is TRBV28, with a possible D match to TRBD1 (6 bases). V lost 5 bases to trimming and J lost 9 bases, with 14 bases between them. Per germline, CDR1 MDHEN and CDR2 SYDVKM. The CDR3 contains 14 residues.

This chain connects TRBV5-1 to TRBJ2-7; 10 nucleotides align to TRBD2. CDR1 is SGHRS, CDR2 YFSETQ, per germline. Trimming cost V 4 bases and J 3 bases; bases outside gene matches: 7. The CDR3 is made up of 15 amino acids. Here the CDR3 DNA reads TGCGCCAGCAGCACTCTAGCGGGGGCCATCTACGAGCAGTACTTC. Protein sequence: CASSTLAGAIYEQYF.

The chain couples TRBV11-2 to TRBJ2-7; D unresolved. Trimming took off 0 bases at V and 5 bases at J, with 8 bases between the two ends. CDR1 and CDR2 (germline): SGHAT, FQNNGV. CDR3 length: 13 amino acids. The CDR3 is CASSLEVDHEQYF. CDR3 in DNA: TGTGCCAGCAGCTTAGAGGTCGACCACGAGCAGTACTTC.

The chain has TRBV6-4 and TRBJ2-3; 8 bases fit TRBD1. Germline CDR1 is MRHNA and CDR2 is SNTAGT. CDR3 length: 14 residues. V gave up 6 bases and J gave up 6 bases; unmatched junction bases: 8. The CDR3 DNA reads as TGTGCCAGCAGGAACCTAGCAGGGGGCGATACGCAGTATTTT. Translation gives CASRNLAGGDTQYF.

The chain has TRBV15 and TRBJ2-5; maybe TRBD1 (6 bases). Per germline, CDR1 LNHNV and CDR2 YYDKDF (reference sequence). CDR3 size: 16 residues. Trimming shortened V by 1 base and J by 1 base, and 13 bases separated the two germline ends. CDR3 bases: TGTGCCACCAGCAGAGGTGCAGGGGCTGGCCAAGAGACCCAGTACTTC. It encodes CATSRGAGAGQETQYF.

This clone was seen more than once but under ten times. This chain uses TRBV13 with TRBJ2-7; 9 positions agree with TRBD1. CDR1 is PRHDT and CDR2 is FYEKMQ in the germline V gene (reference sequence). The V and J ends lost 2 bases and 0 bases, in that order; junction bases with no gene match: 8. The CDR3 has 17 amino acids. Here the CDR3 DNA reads TGTGCCAGCAGCTTAACATTCGGGACAGGGAGCTCCTACGAGCAGTACTTC. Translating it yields CASSLTFGTGSSYEQYF. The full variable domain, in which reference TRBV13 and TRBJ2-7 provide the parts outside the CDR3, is AAGVIQSPRHLIKEKRETATLKCYPIPRHDTVYWYQQGPGQDPQFLISFYEKMQSDKGSIPDRFSAQQFSDYHSELNMSSLELGDSALYFCASSLTFGTGSSYEQYFGPGTRLTVT.

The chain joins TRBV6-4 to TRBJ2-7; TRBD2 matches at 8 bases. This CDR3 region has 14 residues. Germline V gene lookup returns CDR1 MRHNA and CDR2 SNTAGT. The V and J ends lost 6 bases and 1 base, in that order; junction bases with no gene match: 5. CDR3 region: CASSQQRGSYEQYF. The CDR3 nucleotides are TGTGCCAGCAGCCAGCAGCGGGGGTCCTACGAGCAGTACTTC.

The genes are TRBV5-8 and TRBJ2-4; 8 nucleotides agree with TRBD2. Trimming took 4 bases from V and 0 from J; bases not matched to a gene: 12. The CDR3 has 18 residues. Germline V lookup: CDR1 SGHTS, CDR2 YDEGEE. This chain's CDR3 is CASSPGAGEDIAKNIQYF. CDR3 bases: TGTGCCAGCAGCCCAGGAGCGGGGGAGGACATAGCCAAAAACATTCAGTACTTC.

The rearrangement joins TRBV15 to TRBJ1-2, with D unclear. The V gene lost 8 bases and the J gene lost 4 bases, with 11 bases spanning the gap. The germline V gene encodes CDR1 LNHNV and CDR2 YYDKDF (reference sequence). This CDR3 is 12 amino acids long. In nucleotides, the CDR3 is TGTGCCACCGCCCAAATAGCCTATGGCTACACCTTC. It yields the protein CATAQIAYGYTF.

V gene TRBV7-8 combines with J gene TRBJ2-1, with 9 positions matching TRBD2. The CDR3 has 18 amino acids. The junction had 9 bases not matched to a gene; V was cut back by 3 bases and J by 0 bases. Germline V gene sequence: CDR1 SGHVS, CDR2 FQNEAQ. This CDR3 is CASSLVAGALSSYNEQFF. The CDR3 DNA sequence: TGTGCCAGCAGCTTGGTAGCGGGGGCCCTCAGCTCCTACAATGAGCAGTTCTTC.

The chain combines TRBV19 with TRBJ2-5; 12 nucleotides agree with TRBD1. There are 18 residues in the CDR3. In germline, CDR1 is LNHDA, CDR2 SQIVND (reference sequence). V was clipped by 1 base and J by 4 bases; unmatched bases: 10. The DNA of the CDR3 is TGTGCCAGTAGTATAGGGTTCGCGGGACAGGGGGCACGAGAGACCCAGTACTTC. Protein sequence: CASSIGFAGQGARETQYF.

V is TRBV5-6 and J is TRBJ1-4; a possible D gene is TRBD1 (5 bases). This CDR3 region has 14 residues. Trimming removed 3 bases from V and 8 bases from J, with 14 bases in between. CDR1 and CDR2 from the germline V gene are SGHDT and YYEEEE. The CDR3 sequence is CASSWGQGLEKLFF. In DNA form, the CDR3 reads TGTGCCAGCAGCTGGGGTCAGGGTTTGGAAAAACTGTTTTTT.

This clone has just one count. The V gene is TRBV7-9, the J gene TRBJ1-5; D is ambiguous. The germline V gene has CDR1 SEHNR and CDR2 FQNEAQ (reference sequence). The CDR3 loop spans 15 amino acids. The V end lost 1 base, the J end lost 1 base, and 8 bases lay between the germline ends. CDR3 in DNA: TGTGCCAGCAGCTTAGGTGCGGGAAGCAATCAGCCCCAGCATTTT. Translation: CASSLGAGSNQPQHF.

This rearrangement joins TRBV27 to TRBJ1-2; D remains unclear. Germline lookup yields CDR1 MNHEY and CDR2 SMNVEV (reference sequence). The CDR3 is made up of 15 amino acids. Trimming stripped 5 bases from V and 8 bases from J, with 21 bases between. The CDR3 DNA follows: TGTGCCAGCAGTCCCCTCCGGGAGCGAGGCTACGGCTACACCTTC. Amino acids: CASSPLRERGYGYTF.

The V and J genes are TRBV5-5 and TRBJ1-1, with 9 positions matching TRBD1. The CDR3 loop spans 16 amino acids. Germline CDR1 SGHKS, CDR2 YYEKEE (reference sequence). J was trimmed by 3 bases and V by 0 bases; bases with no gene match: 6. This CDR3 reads CASSLATGQGDTEAFF. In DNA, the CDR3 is TGTGCCAGCAGCTTGGCCACGGGACAGGGCGACACTGAAGCTTTCTTT.

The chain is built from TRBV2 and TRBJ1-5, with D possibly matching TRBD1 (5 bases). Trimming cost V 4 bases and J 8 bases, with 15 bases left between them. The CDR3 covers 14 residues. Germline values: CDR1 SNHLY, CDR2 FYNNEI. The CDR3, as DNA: TGTGCCAGCAGTGGGAGGGGCCGCCTAGAGCCCCAGCATTTT. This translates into CASSGRGRLEPQHF.